These T cell receptor beta chains were read from a single sample in a study of technical replicates of blood from a few donors. Clones were read by immunoSEQ multiplex PCR, and TCRdb kept only the in-frame ones, dropping some. The data contain around 70,000 clones, roughly 94% of them singletons. Specimen: T cells isolated from PBMCs. These receptors were obtained from a human donor in good health. The CDR3 runs from the conserved cysteine through the conserved F or W. Each record gives: clone size, J gene, D gene, V gene, CDR3 DNA, CDR3 protein. A D gene is named only where the DNA matches it firmly. Only some rows state a clone size, as once, few, many or a class for expanded clones.

clone_size: .; j_call: TRBJ1-1; d_call: .; v_call: TRBV28; cdr3_nt: TGTGCCAGCAGTTCGTTCAATCCCAGGGGCCACACTGAAGCTTTCTTT; cdr3_aa: CASSSFNPRGHTEAFF
clone_size: .; j_call: TRBJ2-4; d_call: TRBD1; v_call: TRBV28; cdr3_nt: TGTGCCAGCAGACAGGGGAGCGCCAAAAACATTCAGTACTTC; cdr3_aa: CASRQGSAKNIQYF
clone_size: .; j_call: TRBJ2-7; d_call: .; v_call: TRBV5-4; cdr3_nt: TGTGCCAGCAGCAAAGGACTACTCTACGAGCAGTACTTC; cdr3_aa: CASSKGLLYEQYF
clone_size: .; j_call: TRBJ1-6; d_call: .; v_call: TRBV11-2; cdr3_nt: TGTGCCAGCAGCTCGACAGGTTATAATTCACCCCTCCACTTT; cdr3_aa: CASSSTGYNSPLHF
clone_size: .; j_call: TRBJ2-5; d_call: .; v_call: TRBV5-8; cdr3_nt: TGTGCCAGCAGCGACCCAGCCGGGGTGGAGACCCAGTACTTC; cdr3_aa: CASSDPAGVETQYF
clone_size: .; j_call: TRBJ2-7; d_call: .; v_call: TRBV28; cdr3_nt: TGTGCCAGCAGCCGTTCGGGACACCTTACCTACGAGCAGTACTTC; cdr3_aa: CASSRSGHLTYEQYF
clone_size: .; j_call: TRBJ1-1; d_call: .; v_call: TRBV18; cdr3_nt: TGTGCCAGCTCACCACCCGCCGGGGCGGGGCCCAAAGGGTATGGCATGAACACTGAAGCTTTCTTT; cdr3_aa: CASSPPAGAGPKGYGMNTEAFF
clone_size: .; j_call: TRBJ2-5; d_call: .; v_call: TRBV21-1; cdr3_nt: TGTGCCAGCAGCACACGGTCCGGCAGGGAAGAGACCCAGTACTTC; cdr3_aa: CASSTRSGREETQYF
clone_size: .; j_call: TRBJ2-2; d_call: .; v_call: TRBV10-3; cdr3_nt: TGTGCCATCAGTGATTTTGGGCTCGACCGGACAGCCGGGGAGCTGTTTTTT; cdr3_aa: CAISDFGLDRTAGELFF
clone_size: .; j_call: TRBJ2-5; d_call: TRBD2; v_call: TRBV5-6; cdr3_nt: TGTGCCAGCAGCCTAGCGGACCTCGCGGAGACCCAGTACTTC; cdr3_aa: CASSLADLAETQYF
clone_size: .; j_call: TRBJ2-1; d_call: .; v_call: TRBV19; cdr3_nt: TGTGCCAGTAGTATGCCGGGTGTGGAGGAGCAGTTCTTC; cdr3_aa: CASSMPGVEEQFF
clone_size: .; j_call: TRBJ1-2; d_call: TRBD1; v_call: TRBV5-1; cdr3_nt: TGCGCCAGCAGCCCGACAGGGGAGTATGGCTACACCTTC; cdr3_aa: CASSPTGEYGYTF
clone_size: .; j_call: TRBJ1-5; d_call: .; v_call: TRBV7-6; cdr3_nt: TGTGCCAGCAGCTTTAGAGCAGGGCCACCCAATCAGCCCCAGCATTTT; cdr3_aa: CASSFRAGPPNQPQHF
clone_size: .; j_call: TRBJ1-2; d_call: TRBD1; v_call: TRBV2; cdr3_nt: TGTGCCAGCAGTGGTTCCGGGCAGGGGGTCGGTGGCTACACCTTC; cdr3_aa: CASSGSGQGVGGYTF
clone_size: .; j_call: TRBJ2-5; d_call: .; v_call: TRBV10-3; cdr3_nt: TGTGCCATCAGTGACCCGGGGACACTACAAGAGACCCAGTACTTC; cdr3_aa: CAISDPGTLQETQYF
clone_size: .; j_call: TRBJ2-2; d_call: .; v_call: TRBV10-3; cdr3_nt: TGTGCCACCACTGCGGACTTGGTCGGGGAGCTGTTTTTT; cdr3_aa: CATTADLVGELFF
clone_size: .; j_call: TRBJ1-2; d_call: .; v_call: TRBV4-1; cdr3_nt: TGCGCCAGCAGCCCCTACAGGCAGGAAAATGGCTACACCTTC; cdr3_aa: CASSPYRQENGYTF
clone_size: .; j_call: TRBJ2-5; d_call: TRBD2; v_call: TRBV4-1; cdr3_nt: TGCGCCAGCAGCCACCCGGGACTAGCGGGATACCAAGAGACCCAGTACTTC; cdr3_aa: CASSHPGLAGYQETQYF
clone_size: .; j_call: TRBJ1-5; d_call: .; v_call: TRBV4-2; cdr3_nt: TGTGCCAGCAGCCAAGATCGGGCCCAAGGGGTTGGACAGCCCCAGCATTTT; cdr3_aa: CASSQDRAQGVGQPQHF
clone_size: .; j_call: TRBJ2-1; d_call: .; v_call: TRBV15; cdr3_nt: TGTGCCACCAGCTCCACTAAGGGGGAGCTCTACCCCTACAATGAGCAGTTCTTC; cdr3_aa: CATSSTKGELYPYNEQFF
clone_size: once; j_call: TRBJ2-7; d_call: .; v_call: TRBV6-1; cdr3_nt: TGTGCCAGCAGTGACAGGGGAACCTACGAGCAGTACTTC; cdr3_aa: CASSDRGTYEQYF
clone_size: .; j_call: TRBJ2-3; d_call: .; v_call: TRBV29-1; cdr3_nt: TGCAGCGTCATGACAGGACTCACAGATACGCAGTATTTT; cdr3_aa: CSVMTGLTDTQYF
clone_size: .; j_call: TRBJ2-2; d_call: TRBD2; v_call: TRBV28; cdr3_nt: TGTGCCAGCAGTTCTATCCGTCGGGGGAGGGACACCGGGGAGCTGTTTTTT; cdr3_aa: CASSSIRRGRDTGELFF
clone_size: .; j_call: TRBJ2-7; d_call: .; v_call: TRBV4-2; cdr3_nt: TGTGCCAGCAGCCAATACCGGGACTCAACCTACGAGCAGTACTTC; cdr3_aa: CASSQYRDSTYEQYF
clone_size: .; j_call: TRBJ2-1; d_call: TRBD1; v_call: TRBV5-1; cdr3_nt: TGCGCCAGCAGCTTGATTGGGGGTTGGGACAGTTACAATGAGCAGTTCTTC; cdr3_aa: CASSLIGGWDSYNEQFF
clone_size: .; j_call: TRBJ2-3; d_call: TRBD2; v_call: TRBV7-9; cdr3_nt: TGTGCCAGCAGGCCGAGGACTAGCGTCGCAGATACGCAGTATTTT; cdr3_aa: CASRPRTSVADTQYF
clone_size: once; j_call: TRBJ2-3; d_call: TRBD2; v_call: TRBV28; cdr3_nt: TGTGCCAGCAGCTCGCGAGGGCGGGGGTTCACAGATACGCAGTATTTT; cdr3_aa: CASSSRGRGFTDTQYF
clone_size: .; j_call: TRBJ2-3; d_call: .; v_call: TRBV27; cdr3_nt: TGTGCCAGCAGATTGCTAGCGCTTAGCACAGATACGCAGTATTTT; cdr3_aa: CASRLLALSTDTQYF
clone_size: .; j_call: TRBJ2-7; d_call: TRBD1; v_call: TRBV5-1; cdr3_nt: TGCGCCAGCAGCTCCTACGGGACAGGGGACTACGAGCAGTACTTC; cdr3_aa: CASSSYGTGDYEQYF
clone_size: .; j_call: TRBJ2-7; d_call: .; v_call: TRBV28; cdr3_nt: TGTGCCAGCAGTTTATCTCTACTAGCAATCTACGAGCAGTACTTC; cdr3_aa: CASSLSLLAIYEQYF
clone_size: .; j_call: TRBJ2-5; d_call: .; v_call: TRBV28; cdr3_nt: TGTGCCAGCAGCCGGGGGACAGCTCATAAAGAGACCCAGTACTTC; cdr3_aa: CASSRGTAHKETQYF
clone_size: once; j_call: TRBJ2-1; d_call: .; v_call: TRBV6-1; cdr3_nt: TGTGCCGGCGCATCGTACCGGGGGTATGAGCAGTTCTTC; cdr3_aa: CAGASYRGYEQFF
clone_size: .; j_call: TRBJ2-1; d_call: .; v_call: TRBV27; cdr3_nt: TGTGCCAGCAGTTTACGGTGGGGGGGCATCAATGAGCAGTTCTTC; cdr3_aa: CASSLRWGGINEQFF
clone_size: .; j_call: TRBJ2-5; d_call: .; v_call: TRBV6-5; cdr3_nt: TGTGCCAGCACGGTACCTGGCCAAGAGACCCAGTACTTC; cdr3_aa: CASTVPGQETQYF
clone_size: .; j_call: TRBJ2-7; d_call: .; v_call: TRBV5-1; cdr3_nt: TGCGCCAGCAGCTTGGACCCTACCAGGGACAAAAGAGGGAAGCAGTACTTC; cdr3_aa: CASSLDPTRDKRGKQYF
clone_size: .; j_call: TRBJ2-3; d_call: TRBD2; v_call: TRBV9; cdr3_nt: TGTGCCAGCAGCTTTGGACTAGCGGGGGGGATAGATACGCAGTATTTT; cdr3_aa: CASSFGLAGGIDTQYF
clone_size: .; j_call: TRBJ2-2; d_call: .; v_call: TRBV28; cdr3_nt: TGTGCCAGCAGTTTAGAGTACACCGGGGAGCTGTTTTTT; cdr3_aa: CASSLEYTGELFF
clone_size: .; j_call: TRBJ2-7; d_call: TRBD1; v_call: TRBV19; cdr3_nt: TGTGCCAGTAGTAGGGGACAGGGGGGGATCACCTACGAGCAGTACTTC; cdr3_aa: CASSRGQGGITYEQYF
clone_size: .; j_call: TRBJ2-3; d_call: TRBD2; v_call: TRBV28; cdr3_nt: TGTGCCAGCAGTTTCGTCAGCGGGAGTGGCCCAGATACGCAGTATTTT; cdr3_aa: CASSFVSGSGPDTQYF
clone_size: .; j_call: TRBJ2-1; d_call: TRBD2; v_call: TRBV4-1; cdr3_nt: TGCGCCAGCAGCCAAAGCGGGGGCCGGTACAATGAGCAGTTCTTC; cdr3_aa: CASSQSGGRYNEQFF
clone_size: .; j_call: TRBJ2-7; d_call: .; v_call: TRBV29-1; cdr3_nt: TGCAGCGTTGAAGGGGGAGCGGTGAGCTCCTACGAGCAGTACTTC; cdr3_aa: CSVEGGAVSSYEQYF
clone_size: .; j_call: TRBJ2-2; d_call: TRBD2; v_call: TRBV29-1; cdr3_nt: TGCAGCGTTGTCGGGACTAGCGGGACCGGGGAGCTGTTTTTT; cdr3_aa: CSVVGTSGTGELFF